The T cell receptor (beta chain) under discussion was sequenced for a study of CD8 T cells in Susac syndrome. Overall study context: Patients with Susac syndrome, at blood draw, were therapy-naive, on corticosteroids, or on intravenous immunoglobulin alone. The study, taken as a whole, reports: Clonal expansion was missing from Susac syndrome CD4+ T cell repertoires.

Details on this clonotype: Antigen unknown.

The J segment lost 5 bases and the V segment lost 4 bases, leaving 8 bases of the junction unmatched. CDR1 is SGHRS and CDR2 is YFSETQ in the germline V gene. The CDR3 contains 14 residues. TCR beta sequences were obtained from blood CD8+ and CD4+ T cells. With random hexamers, 0.5 to 1 ug RNA was reverse transcribed. By means of immunoSEQ multiplex PCR, TCR beta CDR3 spanning 54 Vbeta and 13 Jbeta underwent amplification. TCRdb called the immunoSEQ multiplex PCR reads again in MiXCR, with one record for every CDR3 protein. The repertoire holds some 180,000 distinct CDR3 sequences, 90% to 95% seen once, with 0.085% to 0.1% in the top ten.

The sample was CD4+ T cells from PBMCs. This rearrangement joins TRBV5-1 to TRBJ2-5; 7 positions agree with TRBD2. The sequence was obtained from a human donor with Susac syndrome. The CDR3 here is CASSERTSRETQYF. The CDR3 DNA sequence: TGCGCCAGCAGCGAAAGGACTAGTCGGGAGACCCAGTACTTC.